These 8 T cell receptor beta chains originate from one sample sequenced in a study of cytomegalovirus exposure and HLA in healthy donors. Using immunoSEQ multiplex PCR, the repertoire was profiled, and TCRdb retains in-frame clones only, with some absent. Among 150,000 to 170,000 clones listed, less than 90% were seen once. Sequencing used PBMCs. All receptors derive from a man aged 18 to 30 in good health and CMV-seropositive.

The V and J genes are TRBV7-6 and TRBJ2-3, with D perhaps matching TRBD2 (5 bases). Per the germline V gene, CDR1 is SGHVS and CDR2 is FNYEAQ. V was shortened by 4 bases and J by 0 bases, with 11 bases between the two germline ends. This CDR3 comprises 15 residues. The DNA for the CDR3 is TGTGCCAGCAGCTCCAGAGGGTTGAGCACAGATACGCAGTATTTT. Protein sequence: CASSSRGLSTDTQYF. The full variable domain, its missing parts supplied by reference TRBV7-6 and TRBJ2-3, is GAGVSQSPRYKVTKRGQDVALRCDPISGHVSLYWYRQALGQGPEFLTYFNYEAQQDKSGLPNDRFSAERPEGSISTLTIQRTEQRDSAMYRCASSSRGLSTDTQYFGPGTRLTVL.

This clone showed up just a few times. The chain couples TRBV5-1 to TRBJ2-7; weak D call: TRBD2 (7 bases). The CDR3 is 16 residues long. The V gene's germline CDR1 is SGHRS and CDR2 YFSETQ. V lost 0 bases to trimming and J lost 3 bases, with 16 bases between them. CDR3: CASSLEGGLTLYEQYF. CDR3 sequence (DNA): TGCGCCAGCAGCTTGGAAGGGGGACTAACCCTCTACGAGCAGTACTTC.

The chain carries TRBV27 and TRBJ2-2; maybe TRBD1 (5 bases). Per germline, CDR1 MNHEY and CDR2 SMNVEV (reference sequence). The CDR3 totals 17 residues. Trimming took off 4 bases at V and 2 bases at J, with 17 bases between the two ends. The CDR3 region has the DNA TGTGCCAGCAGTTGGGGCCCCGGACGGAAAAACACCGGGGAGCTGTTTTTT. Amino acids: CASSWGPGRKNTGELFF.

The chain's CDR3 is CASSLGGGLTYEQYF. The CDR3 coding sequence is TGTGCCAGCAGCTTAGGAGGGGGCCTTACCTACGAGCAGTACTTC. This chain links TRBV7-2 with TRBJ2-7; 7 bases line up with TRBD1. Trimming removed 1 base from V and 2 bases from J; junction bases left unmatched: 5. This CDR3 region has 15 residues. Germline CDR1 and CDR2: SGHTA and FQGNSA.

This rearrangement joins TRBV6-1 to TRBJ1-5, with 7 bases lining up with TRBD1. The V segment lost 2 bases and the J segment 2 bases; nucleotides outside the gene matches: 6. The V gene's germline CDR1 is MNHNS and CDR2 SASEGT. The CDR3 length is 16 residues. CDR3 nucleotides: TGTGCCAGCAGTGAAACCCAGGGGGTGGGCAATCAGCCCCAGCATTTT. This codes for CASSETQGVGNQPQHF.

The chain is built from TRBV4-2 and TRBJ2-3; D perhaps matches TRBD2 (6 bases). V lost 7 bases to trimming and J lost 3 bases, with 20 bases between them. Germline CDR1 reads LGHNA; CDR2 reads YNFKEQ. The CDR3 spans 16 residues. The CDR3 loop is CASNLQGGLGTDTQYF. As DNA, the CDR3 is TGTGCCAGCAACCTACAAGGAGGGCTAGGAACAGATACGCAGTATTTT.

The chain combines TRBV7-6 with TRBJ1-1; D possibly corresponds to TRBD1 (5 bases). V was shortened by 1 base and J by 7 bases, with 7 bases between the two germline ends. The length of the CDR3 is 12 residues. The germline CDR1 and CDR2 sequences are SGHVS and FNYEAQ. For the CDR3, the DNA is TGTGCCAGCAGCTTAGACGGGGGTGAAGCTTTCTTT. The encoded protein is CASSLDGGEAFF.

V gene TRBV6-5 combines with J gene TRBJ1-1; D is undetermined. V gave up 6 bases and J gave up 3 bases, with 8 bases separating them. CDR1 and CDR2 from the germline V gene are MNHEY and SVGAGI. The CDR3 length is 12 residues. The CDR3 DNA reads as TGTGCCAGCAGCCGCCTAGACACTGAAGCTTTCTTT. It encodes CASSRLDTEAFF.